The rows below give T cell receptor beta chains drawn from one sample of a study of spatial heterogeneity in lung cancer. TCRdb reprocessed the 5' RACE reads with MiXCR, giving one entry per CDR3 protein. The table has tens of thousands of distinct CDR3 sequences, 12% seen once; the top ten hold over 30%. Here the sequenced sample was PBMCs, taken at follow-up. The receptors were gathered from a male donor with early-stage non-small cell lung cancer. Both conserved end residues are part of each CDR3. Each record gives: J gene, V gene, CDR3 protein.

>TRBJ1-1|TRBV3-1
CASRLQGARRDTEAFF
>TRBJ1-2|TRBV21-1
CASSGFSNNHSYGYTF
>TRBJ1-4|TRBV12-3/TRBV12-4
CASSFGATNEKLFF
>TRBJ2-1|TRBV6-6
CASSSAGTSGRSSYNEQFF
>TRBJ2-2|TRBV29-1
CSISGRGANTGELFF
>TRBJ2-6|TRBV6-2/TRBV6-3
CASTQRQSGANVLTF
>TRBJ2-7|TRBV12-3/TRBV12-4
CASSSPGQGGYEQYF
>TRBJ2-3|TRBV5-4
CASSLVQVTDTQYF
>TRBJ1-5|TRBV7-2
CASSLGRVGQPQHF
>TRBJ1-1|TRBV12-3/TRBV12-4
CASRSRYQVEAFF
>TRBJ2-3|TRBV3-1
CASSALQSTDTQYF
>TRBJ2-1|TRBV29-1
CSVESPRFNEQFF
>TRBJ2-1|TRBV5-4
CASSLGLSYNEQFF
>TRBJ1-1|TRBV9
CASSGVESTVAFF
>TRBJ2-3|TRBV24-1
CATSEAGPDTQYF
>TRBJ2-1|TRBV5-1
CASSLGAGPSYNEQFF
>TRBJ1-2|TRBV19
CASSPLDSTYGYTF
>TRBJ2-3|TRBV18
CASSPRVTGTSTDTQYF
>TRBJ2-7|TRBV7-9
CASSSGPTGIHEQYF
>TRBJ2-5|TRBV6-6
CASSYGLRKETQYF
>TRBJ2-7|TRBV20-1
CSASSYEQYF
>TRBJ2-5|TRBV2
CATLNEADKTQYF
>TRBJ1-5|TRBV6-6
CASSPMGGLHQPQHF
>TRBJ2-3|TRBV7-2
CASSPGTGGDTQYF
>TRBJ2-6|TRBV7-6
CASSLGPSSGANVLTF
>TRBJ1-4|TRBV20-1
CSARDRTGAGEKLFF
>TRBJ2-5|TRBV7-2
CASSSLAGAETQYF
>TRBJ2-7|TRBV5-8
CASSLNSYEQYF
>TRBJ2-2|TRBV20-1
CSAASQTAGELFF
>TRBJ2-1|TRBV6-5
CASSSGGLFPGEQFF
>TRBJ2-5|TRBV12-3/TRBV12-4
CASSTRDRQETQYF